Listed below are T cell receptor beta chains from one sample, sequenced in a study of CD8 T cells in Susac syndrome. MiXCR, applied by TCRdb to the immunoSEQ multiplex PCR reads, yields one record per CDR3 protein. The sample has 150,000 to 190,000 distinct CDR3 sequences, 94% seen once. Sequencing used CD8+ T cells from PBMCs. These receptors originate from a human donor with multiple sclerosis. Both conserved end residues are part of each CDR3. The D gene is left open where the match is weak. Size is stated for part of the rows, as once, few or many counts, or as a class when the clone is expanded.

clone size,V gene,J gene,D gene,CDR3 DNA,CDR3 protein
NA,TRBV9,TRBJ2-7,NA,TGTGCCAGCAGCGTAGGGGTAGGTCCCCGCGGGCAGTACTTC,CASSVGVGPRGQYF
NA,TRBV20-1,TRBJ2-5,NA,TGCAGTGCTAGAGACCGAGAAGGTTGGGGAGAGACCCAGTACTTC,CSARDREGWGETQYF
NA,TRBV12-3/TRBV12-4,TRBJ2-3,NA,TGTGCCAGCAGTTTGTCCATTTGGGATACGCAGTATTTT,CASSLSIWDTQYF
NA,TRBV4-2,TRBJ2-7,NA,TGTGCCAGCAGCCAAGTTTCAGGGGCCGAGCAGTACTTC,CASSQVSGAEQYF
NA,TRBV12-3/TRBV12-4,TRBJ2-1,NA,TGTGCCAGCAGTTTAGGAATCCCCTTCCGCTGGAATGAGCAGTTCTTC,CASSLGIPFRWNEQFF
NA,TRBV11-2,TRBJ2-1,NA,TGTGCCAGCAGCTTACCCTCCAATGAGCAGTTCTTC,CASSLPSNEQFF
once,TRBV5-6,TRBJ2-3,NA,TGTGCCAGCAGCTTGGCGCGCCGCGGGACAGATACGCAGTATTTT,CASSLARRGTDTQYF
NA,TRBV20-1,TRBJ1-2,NA,TGCAGTGCTAGAGATCCTAAGGTTAACTATGGCTACACCTTC,CSARDPKVNYGYTF
NA,TRBV25-1,TRBJ2-5,TRBD1,TGTGCCAGCAGTGAAAGGGACAGGGAAGAGACCCAGTACTTC,CASSERDREETQYF
NA,TRBV28,TRBJ1-1,NA,TGTGCCAGCAGTTTTCAAGGGGTAGATGGAGCTTTCTTT,CASSFQGVDGAFF
NA,TRBV12-3/TRBV12-4,TRBJ2-7,NA,TGTGCCAGCAGTTTTGGGGTGGACTACGAGCAGTACTTC,CASSFGVDYEQYF
NA,TRBV29-1,TRBJ1-2,TRBD1,TGCAGTTGTCCACAGGGGTATGGCTACACCTTC,CSCPQGYGYTF
NA,TRBV7-9,TRBJ1-1,NA,TGTGCCAGCAGCTCCAGGTATACTGAAGCTTTCTTT,CASSSRYTEAFF
few,TRBV11-3,TRBJ2-3,NA,TGTGCCAGCAGCCCATCGATCGGTAGGGGGGATACGCAGTATTTT,CASSPSIGRGDTQYF
NA,TRBV9,TRBJ2-1,NA,TGTGCCAGCAGCTGGGGAGATGAGCAGTTCTTC,CASSWGDEQFF
NA,TRBV6-5,TRBJ2-5,TRBD2,TGTGCCAGCAGTTACATGCGACTAGCGGGGGAGAAGGAGACCCAGTACTTC,CASSYMRLAGEKETQYF
NA,TRBV3-1,TRBJ1-2,NA,TGTGCCAGCAGCTCCTCACGGAGGGATGGCTACACCTTC,CASSSSRRDGYTF
NA,TRBV20-1,TRBJ1-6,TRBD1,TGCAGTGCATTCCCTCCGGACAGGGTGTATAATTCACCCCTCCACTTT,CSAFPPDRVYNSPLHF
NA,TRBV25-1,TRBJ2-1,NA,TGTGCCAGCAGTGAATCGGAGGGCGGGGAGCAGTTCTTC,CASSESEGGEQFF
NA,TRBV12-3/TRBV12-4,TRBJ2-3,TRBD2,TGTGCCAGCAGTTGGGAGGGAATATTTACAGATACGCAGTATTTT,CASSWEGIFTDTQYF
once,TRBV30,TRBJ2-1,NA,TGTGCCTGGAGCTCAGGGCCAAATGAGCAGTTCTTC,CAWSSGPNEQFF
NA,TRBV7-9,TRBJ1-4,TRBD1,TGTGCCAGCAGCTCCGGGGACAGCCGGGTGAATGAAAAACTGTTTTTT,CASSSGDSRVNEKLFF
NA,TRBV29-1,TRBJ1-2,TRBD1,TGCAGCGTTGTCGACAGGGCTGGCTACACCTTC,CSVVDRAGYTF
NA,TRBV5-6,TRBJ2-3,TRBD1,TGTGCCAGCAGCATAGGGACAGGCAATACGCAGTATTTT,CASSIGTGNTQYF
NA,TRBV9,TRBJ2-2,NA,TGTGCCAGCAGCGTAGCGGGCACAGGGTCAAGCGCCGGGGAGCTGTTTTTT,CASSVAGTGSSAGELFF
NA,TRBV3-1,TRBJ1-1,NA,TGTGCCAGCAGCTCTACAGGGTTTGAGACTGAAGCTTTCTTT,CASSSTGFETEAFF
NA,TRBV30,TRBJ2-7,NA,TGTGCTTTGATCTGGGGTTCGGGAGAGCAGTACTTC,CALIWGSGEQYF
NA,TRBV28,TRBJ2-3,NA,TGTGCCAGCAGTTTCGGCGGGCCACAAGATACGCAGTATTTT,CASSFGGPQDTQYF
NA,TRBV7-8,TRBJ1-5,NA,TGTGCCAGCAGCTTAGTACCGCGACGGAGTCAGCCCCAGCATTTT,CASSLVPRRSQPQHF
NA,TRBV12-3/TRBV12-4,TRBJ2-5,NA,TGTGCCAGCAGTTGGGCTGGCGAGACCCAGTACTTC,CASSWAGETQYF
NA,TRBV24-1,TRBJ1-5,NA,TGTGCCACCAGTGATAGTTTCAATCAGCCCCAGCATTTT,CATSDSFNQPQHF
NA,TRBV3-1,TRBJ2-4,TRBD2,TGTGCCAGCAGCTATAGCGGGACTAGCCAAAACATTCAGTACTTC,CASSYSGTSQNIQYF
NA,TRBV24-1,TRBJ2-1,TRBD1,TGTGCCACCAGTGATGGGACAGGGGCCTACAATGAGCAGTTCTTC,CATSDGTGAYNEQFF
NA,TRBV5-6,TRBJ2-3,TRBD2,TGTGCCAGCAGCCTCGGGGGGGGTCGCACAGATACGCAGTATTTT,CASSLGGGRTDTQYF
once,TRBV12-3/TRBV12-4,TRBJ2-3,NA,TGTGCCAGCAGCTTACAGTACACAGATACGCAGTATTTT,CASSLQYTDTQYF
NA,TRBV27,TRBJ2-5,TRBD2,TGTGCCAGCAGTTTGGGGGGACTAGAAGGAGAGACCCAGTACTTC,CASSLGGLEGETQYF
once,TRBV20-1,TRBJ2-4,NA,TGCAGTGCTACGGCCATAGCCAAAAACATTCAGTACTTC,CSATAIAKNIQYF
NA,TRBV7-8,TRBJ1-1,NA,TGTGCCAGCAGCTTAAGGTACCGCGACGGGAACACTGAAGCTTTCTTT,CASSLRYRDGNTEAFF
NA,TRBV2,TRBJ1-5,NA,TGTGCCAGCAGCGACACCGTACTCCGGGGAGGGGATCAGCCCCAGCATTTT,CASSDTVLRGGDQPQHF
NA,TRBV6-2/TRBV6-3,TRBJ2-3,TRBD2,TGTGCCAGCAGTTACGAGACTAGCGGGGCGATCACAGATACGCAGTATTTT,CASSYETSGAITDTQYF
NA,TRBV9,TRBJ2-2,NA,TGTGCCAGCAGCGTAGAAGCTACTAACACCGGGGAGCTGTTTTTT,CASSVEATNTGELFF
NA,TRBV14,TRBJ2-1,NA,TGTGCCAGCAGTCCCTCGGGCTGGAGCTCCTACAATGAGCAGTTCTTC,CASSPSGWSSYNEQFF